The 10 T cell receptor beta chains below come from one sample, sequenced in a study of blood T cell repertoires in COVID-19. Libraries were prepared by immunoSEQ multiplex PCR; TCRdb keeps only in-frame clonotypes and omits some of them. The sample lists hundreds of thousands of clones; 70% to 90% were seen once. The sequenced sample consisted of PBMCs or T cells enriched from blood (not recorded which). The receptor set was obtained from a woman aged 45-65 years who had recovered from COVID-19.

The chain joins TRBV5-1 to TRBJ1-1; D might be TRBD1 (6 bases). CDR1 is SGHRS and CDR2 is YFSETQ in the germline V gene. Trimming pared 2 bases from V and 4 bases from J, leaving 12 bases between. The CDR3 is 14 residues long. The CDR3 DNA reads as TGCGCCAGCAGCTTTAGGGGGTCGGGCACTGAAGCTTTCTTT. Residues: CASSFRGSGTEAFF.

The gene calls are TRBV5-1 and TRBJ1-1, with D tentatively TRBD1 (5 bases). Germline CDR1 and CDR2: SGHRS and YFSETQ. V was shortened by 2 bases and J by 2 bases, with 16 bases between the two germline ends. CDR3 length: 16 residues. The CDR3 region has the DNA TGCGCCAGCAGCTTCCGGCAGGGTGGTTCAAACACTGAAGCTTTCTTT. This codes for CASSFRQGGSNTEAFF.

This clone showed up just a few times. This rearrangement joins TRBV19 to TRBJ2-2; D is ambiguous. This CDR3 is built from 13 residues. Trimming removed 3 bases at V and 6 bases at J, with 8 bases between. Germline CDR1 reads LNHDA; CDR2 reads SQIVND (reference sequence). The CDR3 protein is CASSIVEAGELFF. CDR3 nucleotides: TGTGCCAGTAGTATCGTAGAGGCCGGGGAGCTGTTTTTT. The full variable domain, rest sourced from reference TRBV19 and TRBJ2-2, is DGGITQSPKYLFRKEGQNVTLSCEQNLNHDAMYWYRQDPGQGLRLIYYSQIVNDFQKGDIAEGYSVSREKKESFPLTVTSAQKNPTAFYLCASSIVEAGELFFGEGSRLTVL.

The V and J genes are TRBV9 and TRBJ2-3; 7 bases are a match to TRBD1. The CDR3 totals 17 residues. Trimming at V came to 7 bases and at J to 7 bases, leaving 21 bases not matched to a gene. CDR1 and CDR2 (germline): SGDLS, YYNGEE. CDR3 in DNA: TGTGCCAGCGGCACGCAAGGACGGACAGGAAGCCGGAATACGCAGTATTTT. Translation gives CASGTQGRTGSRNTQYF.

The chain recombines TRBV29-1 with TRBJ1-4; tentatively, D is TRBD1 (6 bases). This CDR3 has 15 amino acids. The germline V gene has CDR1 SQVTM and CDR2 ANQGSEA. Trimming pared 5 bases from V and 0 bases from J, leaving 13 bases between. Here the CDR3 reads CSVQDRIATNEKLFF. In DNA, the CDR3 is TGCAGCGTTCAGGACAGAATCGCAACTAATGAAAAACTGTTTTTT.

CDR3 amino acids: CASGWDRVSPLHF. As DNA, the CDR3 is TGTGCCAGCGGATGGGACAGGGTCTCACCCCTCCACTTT. The V gene is TRBV27, the J gene TRBJ1-6; 9 positions agree with TRBD1. The CDR3 contains 13 residues. V lost 8 bases, J lost 10 bases, and 6 bases stayed unmatched. From germline, CDR1 is MNHEY and CDR2 SMNVEV (reference sequence).

This clone has a count of ten or more. An end of the junction differs from the germline gene, which may be a read error. The J gene is TRBJ2-6, the V gene TRBV7-7; D gene unclear. The CDR3 covers 16 residues. Germline-derived CDR1 and CDR2 are SSHAT and FNYEAQ (reference sequence). This chain's CDR3 is CASSLGSGSGANVLTF. In DNA, the CDR3 is TGTGCTAGCAGCTTAGGGTCAGGCTCTGGGGCCAACGTCCTGACTTTC. Based on the CDR3 plus reference TRBV7-7 and TRBJ2-6, the full variable domain is GAGVSQSPRYKVTKRGQDVTLRCDPISSHATLYWYQQALGQGPEFLTYFNYEAQPDKSGLPSDRFSAERPEGSISTLTIQRTEQRDSAMYRCASSLGSGSGANVLTFGAGSRLTVL.

The chain carries TRBV18 and TRBJ1-2; tentatively, D is TRBD1 (5 bases). The CDR3 has 16 amino acids. Germline loops: CDR1 KGHSH, CDR2 LQKENI. V dropped 3 bases and J dropped 4 bases, with 18 bases sitting between them. This CDR3 reads CASSPGEGQAGYGYTF. CDR3 nucleotides: TGTGCCAGCTCACCGGGGGAGGGGCAGGCCGGCTATGGCTACACCTTC.

J is TRBJ2-3 and V is TRBV6-5; D is undetermined. V shed 1 base and J shed 6 bases, with 11 bases lying between them. The CDR3 is 14 residues long. CDR1 and CDR2 from the germline V gene are MNHEY and SVGAGI. CDR3 in DNA: TGTGCCAGCAGTTACTGGTCTAACGGGGATACGCAGTATTTT. Its protein product is CASSYWSNGDTQYF.

This chain joins TRBV6-5 and TRBJ2-1, with 9 bases aligning to TRBD2. CDR3 length equals 15 residues. Trimming took 6 bases from V and 2 from J; bases not matched to a gene: 5. Germline V lookup: CDR1 MNHEY, CDR2 SVGAGI. CDR3: CASRRLAETYNEQFF. The CDR3 DNA reads as TGTGCCAGCAGACGACTAGCGGAAACCTACAATGAGCAGTTCTTC.